This TCR beta chain was profiled in a study of PD-1 blockade in mismatch repair-deficient tumors. The wider study: Enrolled about 2012-2016, patients had progressing, pretreated mismatch repair-deficient cancers of about a dozen types.

This clone was counted a single time. Antigen specificity is unknown. V gave up 3 bases and J gave up 5 bases, with 16 bases separating them. This CDR3 comprises 16 residues. CDR1 is SGHTA, CDR2 FQGTGA, per germline. Every patient had mismatch repair deficiency by PCR or immunohistochemistry. TCR sequencing covered a few patients who responded to pembrolizumab. Findings and caveats of the study: Tumor-resident clones, often absent from pretreatment blood, expanded after pembrolizumab and then contracted.

The protocol was immunoSEQ multiplex PCR, while the TCRdb copy is restricted to in-frame clones and leaves out a portion. The table includes about 68,000 clones, approximately 80% detected once. This sequence was found in an adult with mismatch repair-deficient cancer. The starting material was peripheral blood, obtained 2 weeks after starting pembrolizumab. The chain employs TRBV7-3 and TRBJ2-2; D is possibly TRBD2 (7 bases). The CDR3 protein is CASSFTRGGGTGELFF. The CDR3 nucleotides read TGTGCCAGCAGCTTCACCCGGGGAGGGGGGACCGGGGAGCTGTTTTTT. The full variable domain, its missing parts supplied by reference TRBV7-3 and TRBJ2-2, is GAGVSQTPSNKVTEKGKYVELRCDPISGHTALYWYRQSLGQGPEFLIYFQGTGAADDSGLPNDRFFAVRPEGSVSTLKIQRTERGDSAVYLCASSFTRGGGTGELFFGEGSRLTVL.